This TCR beta chain was recorded in a study of T cells in Graves' hyperthyroidism and ophthalmopathy. Background on the study: Peripheral blood was acquired at first diagnosis, ahead of any therapy whatsoever. Study results and caveats: Researchers report that a 13 V-J model separated ophthalmopathy from stable hyperthyroidism.

The length of the CDR3 is 16 residues. The germline CDR1 and CDR2 sequences are ENHRY and SYGVKD. The V gene lost 4 bases and the J gene lost 0 bases, with 12 bases spanning the gap. The investigators amplified TCR beta CDR3 regions from RNA transcripts. TCR CDR3 underwent first-round RT-PCR with the HTBI primer set. TCRdb reanalysed the multiplex PCR reads using MiXCR and keeps one entry per CDR3 protein. This table has 500,000 or so distinct CDR3 sequences, about 15% appearing once. A patient was excluded if there was uncontrolled infection, other autoimmune disease, pregnancy or lactation. This sample holds PBMCs from roughly 10 ml fresh peripheral blood. In its sample, this clonotype was seen many times. What it binds is not known.

The sample comprised blood. V is TRBV10-3 and J is TRBJ2-2, with D unclear. The origin of this receptor is a woman under 40 with Graves' ophthalmopathy. CDR3 amino acids: CAISGSITANTGELFF. CDR3 sequence (DNA): TGTGCCATCAGTGGGAGTATTACGGCGAACACCGGGGAGCTGTTTTTT.